This T cell receptor beta chain appears in the sequencing data of a study of shared clonotypes between healthy human individuals (dated by TCRdb to the early 2020s). As for the study more broadly: A few men and a couple of women, aged 18 to 49 years, made up the cohort. Between about 0.8 and 9.5 billion PBMCs per donor were obtained by leukapheresis. For each donor, CD4 naive and CD4 memory were each run on three plates, CD8 naive on two plates, and CD8 memory on one plate. To estimate repertoire size and how much clonotype sharing occurs between individuals, the study deeply sequenced the blood TCR repertoires of about five healthy adults. Libraries were prepared and TCR repertoires were sequenced by different laboratories using diverse techniques, in order to increase sequencing depth and limit assay-specific biases.

Points on this clone: Its antigen is still unknown. No clone much larger than this one lies a single base away; base qualities are absent.

The paper's findings and limits, for the study overall: Even with the large sequencing depth, rarefaction of the sorted-subset datasets indicated that sequencing was incomplete. Pairwise subsampling indicated that sequencing depth was expected to affect the degree of clonotype sharing among donors. Sampling was limited to blood, and TCR repertoires in tissue likely differ from TCR repertoires in blood. Higher generation probabilities were observed for clonotypes shared by all four sorted-subset donors than for non-shared clonotypes. Around 5.4% of naive CD4, approximately 3.7% of naive CD8, about 2.1% of memory CD4, and 0.4% of memory CD8 clonotypes were shared across four donors. The small number of donors limited the genetic and exposure-history diversity represented. Estimated clonotype richness was generally larger for naive than for memory subsets.

The germline V gene specifies SNHLY as CDR1 and FYNNEI as CDR2. Spanning cysteine to phenylalanine, the CDR3 consists of 13 amino acids. The entry retains the CDR3 DNA only, 39 bases that are in frame from base 1. Unmatched junction bases come to 6, with V trimmed by 6 bases and J by 7 bases. Donors were healthy HIV-negative adults with no recently reported acute infections or vaccinations. Every donor was a Caucasian adult residing in Nashville, Tennessee, USA. CD4+ T cells were enriched by magnetic negative selection, after which naive cells were positively selected on CD45RA and the negative fraction was taken as the memory subset. Blood was obtained by leukapheresis, after which PBMCs were separated by Ficoll-Histopaque density gradient centrifugation and cryopreserved in liquid nitrogen vapor phase. Purity and quantity of every magnetically sorted T cell population were checked by analytical flow cytometry. Genomic DNA was isolated from every sorted fraction and measured by UV absorbance on a Nanodrop 2000c.

Using the deep immunoSEQ assay, TCR CDR3 regions were amplified from genomic DNA by multiplex PCR. Extracted genomic DNA from each cell subset was spread evenly across all wells of several immunoSEQ 96-well plates, with each plate serving as a replicate. For sorted subsets, roughly 200 ng of genomic DNA, equivalent to 30,000 or so T cell genomes, went into each replicate PCR. Purified libraries were quantified with a Qubit 3.0 fluorometer, sized on a Bioanalyzer 2100, and re-quantified with the KAPA Library Quantification kit. Each immunoSEQ 96-well plate was sequenced on its own single-read 150-cycle Illumina NextSeq 550 flow cell. Per the authors' processing: Because the immunoSEQ output held only junctional sequences and lacked quality scores, the filtering could not match the filtering applied to full-length reads. Sequences were annotated with PyIR, a Python wrapper for IgBLAST v1.9, using IMGT germline references to assign V/J genes and CDR3. Any read was removed if the V/J assignment was weak (E-value above 1e-6), the CDR3 was missing, or the read contained stop codons, out-of-frame junctions, or ambiguous translated residues. V3J clonotypes were defined as sequences sharing the same inferred V gene, J gene, and CDR3 amino acid sequence. Percentage overlap between repertoires was calculated by dividing the number of shared unique clonotypes by the size of the smaller repertoire. Repertoire richness was assessed with RTK rarefaction, the Chao1 estimator, and Recon v2.1 estimates of unobserved clonotypes. For all TCRbeta clonotypes obtained by the gDNA method from a few donors, generation probabilities were computed with OLGA. The clones in this table, taken by TCRdb from immuneACCESS, are in-frame only. Not every clone is retained; where verified, under half of the shortfall comes from an unresolved V gene, and the cause of the rest is unknown. V and J calls and clone size are given by that table; D and trimming were obtained from the DNA. This sample holds 2 million to 2.5 million clones; less than 95% were observed only once. The top ten clones comprise approximately 0.41% of the sample.

Recombination connected TRBV2 to TRBJ1-2, with 9 junctional bases fitting TRBD1. The sample consisted of naive CD4+ T cells from PBMCs. The sample's cell subset or site label is to be understood as: CD45RA+ positively selected. The sequence was collected from a man between 18 and 29 years old in good health. Some clones in this sample may be carry-over from other donors' samples. The CDR3 region reads CASRGTGIGGYTF. The nucleotide sequence is TGTGCCAGCAGAGGGACAGGGATAGGTGGCTACACCTTC.